This T cell receptor beta chain was recovered during a study of blood T cell repertoires in COVID-19. Study-level information: Researchers got acute and convalescent COVID-19 samples from the United States, Italy and Spain. Nucleic acid was either cDNA or gDNA, and it came from T cells, B-cell-depleted T cells, or PBMCs.

Trimming removed 2 bases from V and 6 bases from J, with 8 bases in between. The germline CDR1 and CDR2 sequences are SGDLS and YYNGEE. The CDR3 totals 13 residues. The data were produced by immunoSEQ multiplex PCR, yet TCRdb's version contains in-frame clones alone and is incomplete. The sample lists 150,000 to 200,000 clones, 80% to 90% occurring once. The receptor was isolated from a man younger than 35 who had recovered from COVID-19. The sample consisted of peripheral blood. This chain connects TRBV9 to TRBJ2-2; D ambiguous. CDR3 coding DNA: TGTGCCAGCAGCGTTTTGAGCCCCGGGGAGCTGTTTTTT. Its protein is CASSVLSPGELFF.